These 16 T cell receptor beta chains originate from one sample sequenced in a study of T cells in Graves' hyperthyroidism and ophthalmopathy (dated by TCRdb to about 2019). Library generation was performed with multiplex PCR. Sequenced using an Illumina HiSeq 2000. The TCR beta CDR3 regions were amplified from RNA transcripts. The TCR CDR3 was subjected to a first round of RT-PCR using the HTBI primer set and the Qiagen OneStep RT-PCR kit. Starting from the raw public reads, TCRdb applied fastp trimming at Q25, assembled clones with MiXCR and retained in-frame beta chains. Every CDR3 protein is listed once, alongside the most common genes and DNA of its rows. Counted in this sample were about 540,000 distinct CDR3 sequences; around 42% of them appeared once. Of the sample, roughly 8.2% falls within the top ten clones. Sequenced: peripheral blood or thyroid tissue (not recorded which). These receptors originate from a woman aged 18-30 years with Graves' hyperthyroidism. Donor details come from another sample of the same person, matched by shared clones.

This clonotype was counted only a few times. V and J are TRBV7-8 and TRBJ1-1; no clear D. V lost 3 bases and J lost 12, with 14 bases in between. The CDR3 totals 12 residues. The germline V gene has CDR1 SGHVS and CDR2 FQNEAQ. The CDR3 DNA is TGTGCCAGCAGCTTCGGCACCGTTGGTACTTTCTTT. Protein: CASSFGTVGTFF.

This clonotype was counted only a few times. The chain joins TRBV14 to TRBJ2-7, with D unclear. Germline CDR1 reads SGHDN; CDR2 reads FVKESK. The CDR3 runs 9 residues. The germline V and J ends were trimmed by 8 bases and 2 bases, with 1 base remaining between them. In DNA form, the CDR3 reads TGTGCCAGCCCCTACGAGCAGTACTTC. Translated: CASPYEQYF.

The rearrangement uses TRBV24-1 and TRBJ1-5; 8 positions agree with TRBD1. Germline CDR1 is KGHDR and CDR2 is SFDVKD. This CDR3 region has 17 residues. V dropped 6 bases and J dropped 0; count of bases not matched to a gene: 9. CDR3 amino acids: CATSPGTGDFSNQPQHF. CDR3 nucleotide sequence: TGTGCCACCAGTCCCGGGACAGGAGACTTTAGCAATCAGCCCCAGCATTTT.

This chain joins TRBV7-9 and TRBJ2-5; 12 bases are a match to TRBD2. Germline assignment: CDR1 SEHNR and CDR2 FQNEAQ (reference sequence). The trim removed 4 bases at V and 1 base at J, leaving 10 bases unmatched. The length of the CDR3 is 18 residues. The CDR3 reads CASSSRLAGAVVQETQYF. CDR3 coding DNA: TGTGCCAGCAGCTCCCGACTAGCGGGAGCAGTGGTCCAAGAGACCCAGTACTTC.

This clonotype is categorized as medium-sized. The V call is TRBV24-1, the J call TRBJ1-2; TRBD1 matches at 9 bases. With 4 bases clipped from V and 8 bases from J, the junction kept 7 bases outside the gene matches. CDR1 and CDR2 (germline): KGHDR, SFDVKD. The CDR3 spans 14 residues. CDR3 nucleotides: TGTGCCACCAGTGAGTCCGGGACAGGGAGAGGCTACACCTTC. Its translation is CATSESGTGRGYTF.

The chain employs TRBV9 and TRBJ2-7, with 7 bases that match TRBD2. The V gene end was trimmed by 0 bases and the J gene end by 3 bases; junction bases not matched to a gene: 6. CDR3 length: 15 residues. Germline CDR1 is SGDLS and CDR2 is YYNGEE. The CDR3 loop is CASSVGSGIVYEQYF. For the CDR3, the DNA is TGTGCCAGCAGCGTAGGAAGCGGGATTGTCTACGAGCAGTACTTC. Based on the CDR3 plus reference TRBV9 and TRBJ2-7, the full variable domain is DSGVTQTPKHLITATGQRVTLRCSPRSGDLSVYWYQQSLDQGLQFLIQYYNGEERAKGNILERFSAQQFPDLHSELNLSSLELGDSALYFCASSVGSGIVYEQYFGPGTRLTVT.

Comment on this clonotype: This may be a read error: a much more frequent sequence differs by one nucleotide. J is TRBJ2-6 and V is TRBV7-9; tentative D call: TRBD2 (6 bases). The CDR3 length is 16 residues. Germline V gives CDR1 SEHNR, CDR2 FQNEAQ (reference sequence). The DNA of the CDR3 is TGTGCCAGCAGCGCGGGATGGTCCTCTGGGACCAACGTCCTGACTTTC. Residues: CASSAGWSSGTNVLTF.

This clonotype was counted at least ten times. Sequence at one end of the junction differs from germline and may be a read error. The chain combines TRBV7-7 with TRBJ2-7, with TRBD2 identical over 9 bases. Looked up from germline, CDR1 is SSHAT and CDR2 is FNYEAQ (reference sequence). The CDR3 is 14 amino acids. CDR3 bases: TGTGCTAGCAGCCCCCTGACTAGCGGATACGAGCAGTACTTC. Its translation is CASSPLTSGYEQYF. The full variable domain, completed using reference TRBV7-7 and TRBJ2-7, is GAGVSQSPRYKVTKRGQDVTLRCDPISSHATLYWYQQALGQGPEFLTYFNYEAQPDKSGLPSDRFSAERPEGSISTLTIQRTEQRDSAMYRCASSPLTSGYEQYFGPGTRLTVT.

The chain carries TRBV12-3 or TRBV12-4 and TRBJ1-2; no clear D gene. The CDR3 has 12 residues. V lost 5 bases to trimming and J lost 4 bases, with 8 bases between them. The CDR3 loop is CASSPRIYGYTF. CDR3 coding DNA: TGTGCCAGCAGTCCAAGGATCTATGGCTACACCTTC.

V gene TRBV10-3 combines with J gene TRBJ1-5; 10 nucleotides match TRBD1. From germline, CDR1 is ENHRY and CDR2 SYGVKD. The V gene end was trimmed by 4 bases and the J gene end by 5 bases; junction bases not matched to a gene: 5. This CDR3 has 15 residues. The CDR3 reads CAISADRGSYQPQHF. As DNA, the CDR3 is TGTGCCATCAGTGCGGACAGGGGGAGTTATCAGCCCCAGCATTTT.

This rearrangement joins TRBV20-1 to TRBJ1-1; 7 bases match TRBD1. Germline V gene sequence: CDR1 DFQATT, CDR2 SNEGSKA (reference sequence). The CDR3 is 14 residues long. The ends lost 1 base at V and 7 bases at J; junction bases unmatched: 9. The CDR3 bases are TGCAGTGCTAGAGTTGCCACAGGGGCAGGTGAAGCTTTCTTT. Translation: CSARVATGAGEAFF.

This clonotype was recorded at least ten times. In DNA form, the CDR3 reads TGTGCCACCACCAGGACGGTGAACACTGAAGCTTTCTTT. Residues: CATTRTVNTEAFF. This chain uses TRBV15 with TRBJ1-1; D uncertain. Trimming left V 7 bases short and J 0 bases short, with 9 bases between. Germline V gene data show CDR1 as LNHNV and CDR2 as YYDKDF (reference sequence). CDR3 length: 13 residues.

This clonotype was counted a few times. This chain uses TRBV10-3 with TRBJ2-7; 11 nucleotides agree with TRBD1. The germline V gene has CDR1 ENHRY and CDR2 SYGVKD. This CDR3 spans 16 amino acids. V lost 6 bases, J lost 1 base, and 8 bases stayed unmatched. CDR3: CAISRRTGGLSYEQYF. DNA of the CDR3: TGTGCCATCAGCCGGAGGACAGGGGGCCTGTCCTACGAGCAGTACTTC.

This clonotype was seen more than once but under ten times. The CDR3 reads CASSKQGAAFF. The DNA for the CDR3 is TGTGCCAGCAGTAAACAGGGGGCGGCTTTCTTT. The chain is built from TRBV6-1 and TRBJ1-1, with 9 bases that match TRBD1. Germline CDR1 and CDR2: MNHNS and SASEGT. The CDR3 is made up of 11 amino acids. J was trimmed by 11 bases and V by 5 bases; bases with no gene match: 3.

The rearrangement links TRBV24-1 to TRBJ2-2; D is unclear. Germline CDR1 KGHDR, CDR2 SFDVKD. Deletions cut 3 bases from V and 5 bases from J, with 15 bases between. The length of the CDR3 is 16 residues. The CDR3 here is CATSDRHPDLTGELFF. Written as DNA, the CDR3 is TGTGCCACCAGTGATCGCCATCCGGATCTAACCGGGGAGCTGTTTTTT.

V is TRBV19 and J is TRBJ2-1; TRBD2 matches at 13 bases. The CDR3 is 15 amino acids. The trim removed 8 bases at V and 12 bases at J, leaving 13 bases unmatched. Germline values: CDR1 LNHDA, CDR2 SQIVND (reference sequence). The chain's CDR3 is CASSLLAGGPIGQFF. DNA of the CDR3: TGTGCCAGTTCCCTACTAGCGGGAGGGCCAATTGGGCAGTTCTTC.